This T cell receptor (beta chain) emerged from a study of cytomegalovirus exposure and HLA in healthy donors. Trimming removed 4 bases at V and 5 bases at J, with 11 bases between. Germline assignment: CDR1 MNHNS and CDR2 SASEGT. The CDR3 consists of 13 residues. The PCR had 60 Vbeta and 13 Jbeta primers. Repertoires were generated with immunoSEQ multiplex PCR, while TCRdb's copy carries only in-frame clones and drops some. There are 210,000 or so clones in the sample; around 84% occur only once, and approximately 0.24% lies in the top ten. General study points: Further analysis was carried out later, and it showed several of the most significant clusters appearing linked to common viral pathogens.

For this clone: Its antigen is as yet unknown.

The clonotype was recovered from a girl under 10 years old in good health and CMV-seronegative. The genes are TRBV6-1 and TRBJ2-5; D unclear. Sequenced input: PBMCs. CDR3 amino acids: CASSGQVPETQYF. CDR3 coding DNA: TGTGCCAGCAGTGGACAAGTACCTGAGACCCAGTACTTC.